The sequence of this T cell receptor beta chain was determined in a study of T cells in Graves' hyperthyroidism and ophthalmopathy. As for the study in general: Peripheral blood collection took place at initial diagnosis, before any treatment.

If no ophthalmopathy progression occurred within 18 months, Graves' hyperthyroidism was stable. Uncontrolled infection, other autoimmune disease, pregnancy or lactation excluded patients. Thyroid ultrasound, orbital computed tomography, clinical symptoms, and serum thyroxine and TRAb underpinned diagnoses. Regions amplified from RNA transcripts were the TCR beta CDR3 regions. The HTBI primer set served for first-round RT-PCR of the TCR CDR3. TCRdb reprocessed the multiplex PCR reads via MiXCR and lists one record per CDR3 protein. Here the sample spans 300,000 to 450,000 distinct CDR3 sequences, roughly 25% being singletons. The CDR3 extends over 14 amino acids. Per the germline V gene, CDR1 is SGHVS and CDR2 is FQNEAQ. V gave up 7 bases and J gave up 4 bases, with 11 bases separating them.

The sequence derives from a man aged 50-60 years with Graves' hyperthyroidism. What was sequenced was blood. The chain is built from TRBV7-8 and TRBJ2-6, with a weak D call TRBD1 (5 bases). CDR3 in DNA: TGTGCCAGCACCATGGGGCGGGGGGCCAACGTCCTGACTTTC. Residues: CASTMGRGANVLTF. Full variable domain (rest looked up from reference TRBV7-8 and TRBJ2-6): GAGVSQSPRYKVAKRGQDVALRCDPISGHVSLFWYQQALGQGPEFLTYFQNEAQLDKSGLPSDRFFAERPEGSVSTLKIQRTQQEDSAVYLCASTMGRGANVLTFGAGSRLTVL.